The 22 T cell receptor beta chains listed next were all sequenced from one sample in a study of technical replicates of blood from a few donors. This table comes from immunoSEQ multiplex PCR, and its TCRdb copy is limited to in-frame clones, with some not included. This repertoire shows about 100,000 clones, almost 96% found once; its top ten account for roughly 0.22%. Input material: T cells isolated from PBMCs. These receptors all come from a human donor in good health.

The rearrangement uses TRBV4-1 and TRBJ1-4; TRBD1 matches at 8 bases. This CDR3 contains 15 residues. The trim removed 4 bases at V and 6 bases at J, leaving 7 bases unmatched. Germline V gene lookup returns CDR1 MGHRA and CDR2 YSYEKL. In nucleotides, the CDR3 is TGCGCCAGCAGCCTTCACCCGGGACAGGATGAAAAACTGTTTTTT. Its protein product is CASSLHPGQDEKLFF.

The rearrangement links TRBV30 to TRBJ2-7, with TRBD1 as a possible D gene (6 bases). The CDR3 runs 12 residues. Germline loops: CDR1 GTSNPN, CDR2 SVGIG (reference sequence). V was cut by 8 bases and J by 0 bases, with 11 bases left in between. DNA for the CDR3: TGTGCCGGGTGGACAGACTCCTACGAGCAGTACTTC. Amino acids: CAGWTDSYEQYF.

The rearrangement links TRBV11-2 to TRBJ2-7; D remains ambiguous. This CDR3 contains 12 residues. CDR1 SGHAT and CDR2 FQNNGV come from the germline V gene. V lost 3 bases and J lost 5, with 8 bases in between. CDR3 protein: CASSFAADEQYF. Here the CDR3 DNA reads TGTGCCAGCAGCTTTGCGGCGGACGAGCAGTACTTC. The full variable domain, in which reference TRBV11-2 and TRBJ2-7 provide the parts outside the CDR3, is EAGVAQSPRYKIIEKRQSVAFWCNPISGHATLYWYQQILGQGPKLLIQFQNNGVVDDSQLPKDRFSAERLKGVDSTLKIQPAKLEDSAVYLCASSFAADEQYFGPGTRLTVT.

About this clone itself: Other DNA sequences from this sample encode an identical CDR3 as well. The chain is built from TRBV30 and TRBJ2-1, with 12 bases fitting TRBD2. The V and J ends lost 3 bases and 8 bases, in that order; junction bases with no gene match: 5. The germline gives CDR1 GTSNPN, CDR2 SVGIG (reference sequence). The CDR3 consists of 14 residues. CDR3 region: CAWSRLAGAYEQFF. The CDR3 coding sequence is TGTGCCTGGAGCCGACTAGCGGGGGCGTATGAGCAGTTCTTC. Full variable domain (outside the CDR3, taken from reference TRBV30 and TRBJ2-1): SQTIHQWPATLVQPVGSPLSLECTVEGTSNPNLYWYRQAAGRGLQLLFYSVGIGQISSEVPQNLSASRPQDRQFILSSKKLLLSDSGFYLCAWSRLAGAYEQFFGPGTRLTVL.

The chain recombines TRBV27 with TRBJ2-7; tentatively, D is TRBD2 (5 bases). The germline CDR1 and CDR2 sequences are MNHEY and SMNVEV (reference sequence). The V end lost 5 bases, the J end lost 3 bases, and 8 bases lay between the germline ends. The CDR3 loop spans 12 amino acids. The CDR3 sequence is CASSTGFYEQYF. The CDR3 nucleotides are TGTGCCAGCAGTACGGGGTTCTACGAGCAGTACTTC.

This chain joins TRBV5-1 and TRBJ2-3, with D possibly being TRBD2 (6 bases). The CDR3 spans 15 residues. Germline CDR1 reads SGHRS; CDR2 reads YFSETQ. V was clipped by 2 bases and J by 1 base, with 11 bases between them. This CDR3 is CASSFQWRGTDTQYF. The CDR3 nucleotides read TGCGCCAGCAGCTTCCAGTGGAGGGGCACAGATACGCAGTATTTT.

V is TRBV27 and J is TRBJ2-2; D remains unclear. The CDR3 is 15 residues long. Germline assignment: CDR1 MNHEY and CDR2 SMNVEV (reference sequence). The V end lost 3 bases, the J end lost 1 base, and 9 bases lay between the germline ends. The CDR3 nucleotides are TGTGCCAGCAGTTTGAGGTACGAGAACACCGGGGAGCTGTTTTTT. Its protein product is CASSLRYENTGELFF.

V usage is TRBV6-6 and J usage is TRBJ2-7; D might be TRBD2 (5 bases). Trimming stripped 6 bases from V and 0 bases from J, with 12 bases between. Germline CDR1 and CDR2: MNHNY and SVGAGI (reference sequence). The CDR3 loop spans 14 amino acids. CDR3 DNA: TGTGCCAGCAGCTCTCAAGGGAGCTCCTACGAGCAGTACTTC. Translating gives CASSSQGSSYEQYF.

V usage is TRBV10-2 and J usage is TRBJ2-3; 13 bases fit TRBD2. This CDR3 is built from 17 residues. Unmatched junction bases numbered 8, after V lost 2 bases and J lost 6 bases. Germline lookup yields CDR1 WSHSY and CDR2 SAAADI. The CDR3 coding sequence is TGCGCCAGCAGTGAGATCGGACTAGCGGGAGAGGGGGATACGCAGTATTTT. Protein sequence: CASSEIGLAGEGDTQYF.

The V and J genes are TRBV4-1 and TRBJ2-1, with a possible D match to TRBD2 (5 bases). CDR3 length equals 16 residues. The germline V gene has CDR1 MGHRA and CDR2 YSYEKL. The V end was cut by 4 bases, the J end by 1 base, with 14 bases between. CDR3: CASSLGWESSYNEQFF. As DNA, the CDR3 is TGCGCCAGCAGCCTAGGGTGGGAGTCGTCCTACAATGAGCAGTTCTTC.

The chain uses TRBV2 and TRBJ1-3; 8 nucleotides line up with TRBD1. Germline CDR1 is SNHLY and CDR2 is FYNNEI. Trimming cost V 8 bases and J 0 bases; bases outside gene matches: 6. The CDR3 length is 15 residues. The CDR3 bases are TGTGCCAGCCTCGGGACAGGAAGCTCTGGAAACACCATATATTTT. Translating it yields CASLGTGSSGNTIYF.

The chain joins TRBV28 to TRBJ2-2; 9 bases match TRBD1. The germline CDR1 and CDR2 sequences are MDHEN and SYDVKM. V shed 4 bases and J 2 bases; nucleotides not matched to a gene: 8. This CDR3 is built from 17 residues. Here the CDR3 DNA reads TGTGCCAGCAGTTACCCGGGACAGGGCGATAACACCGGGGAGCTGTTTTTT. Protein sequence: CASSYPGQGDNTGELFF.

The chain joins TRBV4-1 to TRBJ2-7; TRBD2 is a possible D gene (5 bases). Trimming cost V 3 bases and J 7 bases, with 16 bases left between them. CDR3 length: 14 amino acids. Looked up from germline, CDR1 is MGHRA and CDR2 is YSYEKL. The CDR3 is CASSHSEAGWEQYF. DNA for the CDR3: TGCGCCAGCAGCCATTCTGAGGCGGGTTGGGAGCAGTACTTC.

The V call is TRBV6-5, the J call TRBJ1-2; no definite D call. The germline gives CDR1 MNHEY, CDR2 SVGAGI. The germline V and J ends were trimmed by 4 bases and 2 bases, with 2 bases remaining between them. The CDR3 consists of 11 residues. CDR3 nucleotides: TGTGCCAGCAGTTCGAACTATGGCTACACCTTC. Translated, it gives CASSSNYGYTF.

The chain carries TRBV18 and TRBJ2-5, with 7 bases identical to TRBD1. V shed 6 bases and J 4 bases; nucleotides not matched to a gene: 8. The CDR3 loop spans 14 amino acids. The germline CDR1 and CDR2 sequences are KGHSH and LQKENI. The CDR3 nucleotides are TGTGCCAGCTCTACAACAGGGGTTGGAGAGACCCAGTACTTC. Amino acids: CASSTTGVGETQYF. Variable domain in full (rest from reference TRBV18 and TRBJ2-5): NAGVMQNPRHLVRRRGQEARLRCSPMKGHSHVYWYRQLPEEGLKFMVYLQKENIIDESGMPKERFSAEFPKEGPSILRIQQVVRGDSAAYFCASSTTGVGETQYFGPGTRLLVL.

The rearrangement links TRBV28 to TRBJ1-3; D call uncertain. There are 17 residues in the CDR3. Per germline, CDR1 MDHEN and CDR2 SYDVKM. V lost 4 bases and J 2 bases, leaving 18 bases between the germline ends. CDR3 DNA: TGTGCCAGCAGTTGGGTCCCTCCCAGGTTCCCTGGAAACACCATATATTTT. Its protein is CASSWVPPRFPGNTIYF.

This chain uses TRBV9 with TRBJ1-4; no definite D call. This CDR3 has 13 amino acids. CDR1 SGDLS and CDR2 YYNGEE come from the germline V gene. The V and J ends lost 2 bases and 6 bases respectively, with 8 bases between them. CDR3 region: CASSVPPDEKLFF. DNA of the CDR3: TGTGCCAGCAGCGTCCCTCCGGATGAAAAACTGTTTTTT.

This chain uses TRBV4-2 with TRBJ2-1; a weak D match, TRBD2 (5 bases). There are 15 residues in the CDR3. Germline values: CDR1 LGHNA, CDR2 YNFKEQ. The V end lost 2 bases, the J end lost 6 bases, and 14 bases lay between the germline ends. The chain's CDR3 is CASSQTTFRGNEQFF. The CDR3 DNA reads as TGTGCCAGCAGCCAAACGACCTTTCGGGGCAATGAGCAGTTCTTC.

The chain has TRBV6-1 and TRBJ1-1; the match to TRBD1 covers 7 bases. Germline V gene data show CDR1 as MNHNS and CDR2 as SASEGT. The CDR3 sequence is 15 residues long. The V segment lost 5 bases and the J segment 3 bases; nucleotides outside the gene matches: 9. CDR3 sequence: CASSITGTVDTEAFF. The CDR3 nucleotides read TGTGCCAGCAGTATAACCGGGACAGTAGACACTGAAGCTTTCTTT.

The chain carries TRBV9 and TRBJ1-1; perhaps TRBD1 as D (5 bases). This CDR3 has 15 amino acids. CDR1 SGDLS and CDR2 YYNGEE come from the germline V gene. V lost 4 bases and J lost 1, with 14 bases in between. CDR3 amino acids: CASSPSIQGNTEAFF. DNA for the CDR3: TGTGCCAGCAGCCCGTCGATTCAGGGGAACACTGAAGCTTTCTTT.

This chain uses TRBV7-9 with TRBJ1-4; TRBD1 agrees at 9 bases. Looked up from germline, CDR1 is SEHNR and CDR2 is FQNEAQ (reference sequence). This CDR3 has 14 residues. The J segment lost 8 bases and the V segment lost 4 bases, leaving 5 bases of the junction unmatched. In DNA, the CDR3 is TGTGCCAGCAGCTCGGGACAGGGAATCGAAAAACTGTTTTTT. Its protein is CASSSGQGIEKLFF.

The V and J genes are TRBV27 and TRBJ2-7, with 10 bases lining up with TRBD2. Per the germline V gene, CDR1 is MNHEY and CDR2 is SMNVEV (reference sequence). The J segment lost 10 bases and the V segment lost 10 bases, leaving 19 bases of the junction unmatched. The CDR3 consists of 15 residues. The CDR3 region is CATARGSGRGLLQYF. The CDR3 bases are TGTGCCACTGCCCGGGGGAGCGGGAGGGGATTGTTACAGTACTTC.